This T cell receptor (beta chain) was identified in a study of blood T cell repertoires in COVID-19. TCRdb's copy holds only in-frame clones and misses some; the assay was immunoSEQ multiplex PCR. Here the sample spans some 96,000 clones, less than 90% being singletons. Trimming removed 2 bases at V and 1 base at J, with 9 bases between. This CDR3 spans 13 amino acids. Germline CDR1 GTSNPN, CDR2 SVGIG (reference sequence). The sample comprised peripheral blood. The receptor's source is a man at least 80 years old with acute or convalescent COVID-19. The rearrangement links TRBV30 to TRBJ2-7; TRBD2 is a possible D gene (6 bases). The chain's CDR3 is CAWSRGTSYEQYF. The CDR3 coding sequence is TGTGCCTGGAGTCGGGGGACTTCCTACGAGCAGTACTTC.